The entry that follows covers one T cell receptor beta chain sequence. Its antigen is as yet unknown. The authors reverse transcribed all of the isolated RNA, so sequencing captured expressed TCRB transcripts. Profiled with immunoSEQ multiplex PCR; TCRdb holds only in-frame clones, not every one. The sample consists of 350,000 to 400,000 clones, roughly an eighth of them appearing once. The data were obtained in a study of beta chain features in type 1 diabetes. General study findings and limits: Moderate yet significant TCRB CDR3 shortening was seen in Type 1 diabetes patients in all four CD4+ subsets.

Via the markers CD45RO/CCR7/CD25/CD127/CD95/CD27, stem cell-like memory, regulatory, central memory and naive CD4+ cells were sorted. Germline V gene sequence: CDR1 KGHSH, CDR2 LQKENI. V was shortened by 3 bases and J by 3 bases, with 9 bases between the two germline ends. The length of the CDR3 is 13 residues. The source of this sequence is a woman aged 18-35 years with type 1 diabetes. Sequencing used naive CD4+ T cells from blood. The V and J genes are TRBV18 and TRBJ2-7, with D possibly TRBD1 on 6 matching bases. The CDR3 loop reads CASSPDRRYEQYF. The CDR3 DNA follows: TGTGCCAGCTCACCCGACAGGCGCTACGAGCAGTACTTC.